This T cell receptor beta chain appears in the sequencing data of a study of blood T cell repertoires in COVID-19 (dated by TCRdb to about 2020). Concerning the study at large: Collaborator samples came from the United States, Italy and Spain and covered acute and convalescent phases of COVID-19. The material from the prospective study consisted of cDNA or gDNA derived from T cells, B-cell-depleted T cells, or PBMCs. Subjects who had been exposed to COVID-19, were actively infected with it, or had recovered from it provided the deeply sampled blood TCRbeta repertoires that made up the dataset. The repertoires were released in a freely available public database meant as a resource for research on the immune response to SARS-CoV-2. Samples were obtained from the ongoing ImmuneRACE study (first 160 participants) and from roughly 1,300 subjects provided by 6 global collaborators. The sample metadata nearly always contained a de-identified subject ID, COVID-19 status, age in years and sex. Where HLA class I and class II types were available, the types were taken from metadata supplied by the sample provider, not from assay-based typing. Paper-wide results and their limitations: The quantity of clinical and demographic metadata differed by source and by participant and was supplied without curation.

Each collaborating institution followed its own protocols to collect whole blood in K2EDTA tubes. For TCRbeta analysis, collaborators shipped samples in one of three forms: frozen whole blood, isolated PBMCs, or DNA extracted from either of those sample types. This clone has a handful of counts. Its cognate antigen has yet to be identified. No much larger clonotype is one base removed from it; base qualities were not supplied. The immunoSEQ Assay, a bias-controlled multiplex PCR, was used to amplify TCRbeta CDR3 regions from genomic DNA. The authors processed their data as follows. The number of nucleated cells in each sample was estimated from the amplification of reference gene primers within the assay. To quantify the absolute abundance of each unique TCRbeta CDR3 rearrangement, sequence reads were collapsed and filtered. For each sample, productive Simpson clonality was calculated by taking the square root of Simpson's diversity index across productive rearrangements. TCRdb's version of the immuneACCESS table is confined to in-frame rearrangements and falls short of the full clone set. An unresolved V gene accounts for under half of the shortfall where checked; the remainder is of unknown origin. The V and J calls and the clone size are those of that table, but D and trimming were determined from the DNA. This sample comprises tens of thousands of clones, 89% of them detected only once. The ten largest clones represent 1.6% of the sample.

The trim is 2 bases for V and 5 bases for J, with a gap of 13 bases between the germline ends. The CDR3 runs 14 amino acids, cysteine and phenylalanine included. Only CDR3 DNA is held: 42 bases, read in frame from base 1. CDR1 and CDR2 are read off the germline V gene (reference sequence) as SGHNT and YYREEE. The sample consisted of peripheral blood. The chain is assembled from TRBV5-4 and TRBJ2-5; TRBD2 could be the D gene, as 6 bases match. The sequence came from a man aged 55 to 70 with acute or convalescent COVID-19. The DNA is TGTGCCAGCAGCTTAGAAGGGAGGTGGGAGACCCAGTACTTC. Its coded protein is CASSLEGRWETQYF.